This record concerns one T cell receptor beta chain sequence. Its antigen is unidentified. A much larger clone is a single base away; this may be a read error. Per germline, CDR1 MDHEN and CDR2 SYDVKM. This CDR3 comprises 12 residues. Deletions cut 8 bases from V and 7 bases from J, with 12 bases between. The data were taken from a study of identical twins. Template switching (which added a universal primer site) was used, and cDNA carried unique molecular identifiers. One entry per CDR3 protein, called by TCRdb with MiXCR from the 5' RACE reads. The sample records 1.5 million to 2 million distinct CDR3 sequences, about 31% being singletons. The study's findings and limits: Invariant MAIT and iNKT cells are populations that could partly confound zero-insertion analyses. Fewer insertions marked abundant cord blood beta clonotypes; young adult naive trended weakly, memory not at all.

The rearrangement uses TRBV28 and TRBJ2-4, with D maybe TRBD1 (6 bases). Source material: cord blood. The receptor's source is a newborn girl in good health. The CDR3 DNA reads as TGTGCCAGCGGTACAACAGGGAACATTCAGTACTTC. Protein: CASGTTGNIQYF.